One and the same sample provided the 21 T cell receptor beta chains below, sequenced in a study of CD8 T cells in Susac syndrome. RNA amounts of roughly 0.45 to 1 ug underwent reverse transcription with random hexamers. TCRdb itself ran the immunoSEQ multiplex PCR reads through MiXCR, one entry per CDR3 protein. The data contain some 120,000 distinct CDR3 sequences, approximately 94% of them singletons. The source material was CD4+ T cells from PBMCs. The receptors derive from a human donor with multiple sclerosis.

The V and J genes are TRBV30 and TRBJ1-1; no firm D call. Trimming shortened V by 5 bases and J by 7 bases, and 17 bases separated the two germline ends. The CDR3 has 13 residues. Germline V gene lookup returns CDR1 GTSNPN and CDR2 SVGIG (reference sequence). CDR3 bases: TGTGCCTGGGGGCAGGCTTGGAGCGTTGAAGCTTTCTTT. The encoded protein is CAWGQAWSVEAFF.

The V call is TRBV29-1, the J call TRBJ1-2; D not resolved. Germline assignment: CDR1 SQVTM and CDR2 ANQGSEA. The CDR3 is made up of 10 amino acids. The CDR3 bases are TGCAGTGAGTGGAGTGATGGCTACACCTTC. Translation gives CSEWSDGYTF.

V and J are TRBV18 and TRBJ1-1, with a possible D match to TRBD1 (6 bases). Germline-derived CDR1 and CDR2 are KGHSH and LQKENI. The V end was cut by 3 bases, the J end by 0 bases, with 8 bases between. The CDR3 loop spans 14 amino acids. The DNA for the CDR3 is TGTGCCAGCTCACCTACAGGGTTGAACACTGAAGCTTTCTTT. Its translation is CASSPTGLNTEAFF.

The chain carries TRBV5-4 and TRBJ1-2; D ambiguous. The germline CDR1 and CDR2 sequences are SGHNT and YYREEE (reference sequence). V lost 0 bases and J 5 bases, leaving 11 bases between the germline ends. The CDR3 loop spans 14 amino acids. Here the CDR3 DNA reads TGTGCCAGCAGCTTGGCCTTGACGGGATATGGCTACACCTTC. Translated: CASSLALTGYGYTF.

The genes are TRBV5-4 and TRBJ2-3, with unresolved D. Germline lookup yields CDR1 SGHNT and CDR2 YYREEE (reference sequence). V shed 6 bases and J shed 2 bases, with 19 bases lying between them. CDR3 length equals 16 residues. CDR3 in amino acids: CASTTQVASSTDTQYF. CDR3 nucleotides: TGTGCCAGCACCACCCAGGTGGCCTCTTCCACAGATACGCAGTATTTT.

The rearrangement uses TRBV6-6 and TRBJ1-5; 9 bases are shared with TRBD1. The CDR3 consists of 14 residues. The J segment lost 4 bases and the V segment lost 6 bases, leaving 4 bases of the junction unmatched. The germline gives CDR1 MNHNY, CDR2 SVGAGI (reference sequence). DNA of the CDR3: TGTGCCAGCAGCCAGGGACAGGGTAATCAGCCCCAGCATTTT. It yields the protein CASSQGQGNQPQHF.

This sequence joins TRBV7-9 and TRBJ1-3; no clear D gene. CDR1 SEHNR and CDR2 FQNEAQ come from the germline V gene (reference sequence). V was cut by 5 bases and J by 8 bases, with 7 bases left in between. The CDR3 runs to 11 residues. CDR3 coding DNA: TGTGCCAGCAGCATCACCGACACCATATATTTT. As protein: CASSITDTIYF.

The chain carries TRBV3-1 and TRBJ2-2, with D unclear. CDR3 length equals 12 residues. V was shortened by 2 bases and J by 6 bases, with 4 bases between the two germline ends. Per the germline V gene, CDR1 is LGHDT and CDR2 is YNNKEL (reference sequence). CDR3 coding DNA: TGTGCCAGCAGCCAATTGGCCGGGGAGCTGTTTTTT. This translates into CASSQLAGELFF.

The table lists this clonotype with a few counts. The chain has TRBV7-2 and TRBJ2-7; D call uncertain. V was cut by 5 bases and J by 2 bases, with 7 bases left in between. The germline V gene encodes CDR1 SGHTA and CDR2 FQGNSA. The CDR3 sequence is 12 residues long. The CDR3 DNA sequence: TGTGCCAGCAGCCTTGGGACCTACGAGCAGTACTTC. Translating it yields CASSLGTYEQYF. Full variable domain (outside the CDR3, taken from reference TRBV7-2 and TRBJ2-7): GAGVSQSPSNKVTEKGKDVELRCDPISGHTALYWYRQSLGQGLEFLIYFQGNSAPDKSGLPSDRFSAERTGGSVSTLTIQRTQQEDSAVYLCASSLGTYEQYFGPGTRLTVT.

This rearrangement joins TRBV27 to TRBJ2-7; possible D gene TRBD1, 7 bases. The CDR3 totals 18 residues. The germline V gene has CDR1 MNHEY and CDR2 SMNVEV (reference sequence). Deletions cut 3 bases from V and 0 bases from J, with 21 bases between. The CDR3 loop reads CASSFSPGGDRLSYEQYF. In DNA form, the CDR3 reads TGTGCCAGCAGTTTCTCCCCTGGAGGGGACAGACTCTCCTACGAGCAGTACTTC.

The gene calls are TRBV6-1 and TRBJ1-5, with 7 bases matching TRBD1. J lost 4 bases, V lost 11 bases, and 8 bases had no gene match. CDR1 and CDR2 (germline): MNHNS, SASEGT. The CDR3 has 13 residues. In DNA, the CDR3 is TGTGCCCTCAGGGGGGGCATTAATCAGCCCCAGCATTTT. Protein sequence: CALRGGINQPQHF.

This clonotype was seen just once. The gene calls are TRBV6-1 and TRBJ2-1; TRBD2 matches 14 bases. V lost 6 bases to trimming and J lost 4 bases; unmatched junction nucleotides: 5. Germline values: CDR1 MNHNS, CDR2 SASEGT. CDR3 size: 16 residues. The CDR3 DNA sequence: TGTGCCAGCAGCTCCGGGACTAGCGGGAGTTACAATGAGCAGTTCTTC. Protein product: CASSSGTSGSYNEQFF.

The chain joins TRBV28 to TRBJ2-7; TRBD1 agrees at 10 bases. The CDR3 covers 15 residues. J was trimmed by 2 bases and V by 5 bases; bases with no gene match: 6. CDR1 is MDHEN and CDR2 is SYDVKM in the germline V gene. The CDR3: CASSLGQGLAYEQYF. The CDR3 DNA reads as TGTGCCAGCAGTCTGGGACAGGGGCTAGCCTACGAGCAGTACTTC.

This chain joins TRBV30 and TRBJ1-5, with D perhaps matching TRBD1 (5 bases). CDR1 is GTSNPN, CDR2 SVGIG, per germline (reference sequence). The V end lost 4 bases, the J end lost 7 bases, and 14 bases lay between the germline ends. This CDR3 has 13 residues. The CDR3 loop is CAWTLGQGQPQHF. CDR3 in DNA: TGTGCCTGGACCTTGGGGCAGGGACAGCCCCAGCATTTT.

The chain couples TRBV6-5 to TRBJ1-2, with D perhaps TRBD1 (5 bases). V lost 2 bases, J lost 4 bases, and 11 bases lay in between. CDR1 is MNHEY and CDR2 is SVGAGI in the germline V gene. This CDR3 is 14 amino acids long. CDR3 bases: TGTGCCAGCAGTTACGAGTCCGACAGCTATGGCTACACCTTC. Residues: CASSYESDSYGYTF.

V usage is TRBV7-2 and J usage is TRBJ2-5; D is perhaps TRBD2 (7 bases). V lost 1 base, J lost 5 bases, and 11 bases lay in between. This CDR3 region has 14 residues. The germline V gene encodes CDR1 SGHTA and CDR2 FQGNSA. The CDR3 DNA follows: TGTGCCAGCAGCTTAGGAGGGGGGGCGGAGACCCAGTACTTC. It yields the protein CASSLGGGAETQYF.

This chain links TRBV3-1 with TRBJ1-1; no definite D call. Trimming removed 0 bases at V and 0 bases at J, with 8 bases between. Germline lookup yields CDR1 LGHDT and CDR2 YNNKEL (reference sequence). The CDR3 has 15 residues. CDR3 loop: CASSQDTRLNTEAFF. The CDR3 DNA is TGTGCCAGCAGCCAAGATACGCGGCTGAACACTGAAGCTTTCTTT. Full variable domain (outside the CDR3, taken from reference TRBV3-1 and TRBJ1-1): DTAVSQTPKYLVTQMGNDKSIKCEQNLGHDTMYWYKQDSKKFLKIMFSYNNKELIINETVPNRFSPKSPDKAHLNLHINSLELGDSAVYFCASSQDTRLNTEAFFGQGTRLTVV.

The chain combines TRBV12-3 or TRBV12-4 with TRBJ1-1; D is perhaps TRBD1 (5 bases). The CDR3 contains 16 residues. V lost 3 bases, J lost 4 bases, and 18 bases lay in between. The CDR3 DNA reads as TGTGCCAGCAGTTTTTTGACATCGGGGCGTCCCACTGAAGCTTTCTTT. Protein product: CASSFLTSGRPTEAFF.

The chain couples TRBV7-9 to TRBJ2-1; TRBD2 matches at 14 bases. Germline CDR1 is SEHNR and CDR2 is FQNEAQ (reference sequence). Trimming took 5 bases from V and 12 from J; bases not matched to a gene: 6. CDR3 length: 14 residues. The CDR3 sequence: CASSGGLAGVWQFF. DNA for the CDR3: TGTGCCAGCAGCGGGGGACTAGCGGGAGTTTGGCAGTTCTTC.

A single count supports this clonotype. This chain joins TRBV6-5 and TRBJ1-4, with a possible D match to TRBD1 (5 bases). V lost 0 bases to trimming and J lost 7 bases, with 9 bases between them. This CDR3 is built from 14 residues. The V gene's germline CDR1 is MNHEY and CDR2 SVGAGI. The CDR3 DNA is TGTGCCAGCAGTTACTCGACGGGGGTTGAAAAACTGTTTTTT. Residues: CASSYSTGVEKLFF.

The V call is TRBV2, the J call TRBJ1-4, with D tentatively TRBD1 (6 bases). This CDR3 spans 14 amino acids. Germline CDR1 reads SNHLY; CDR2 reads FYNNEI. Deletions cut 6 bases from V and 5 bases from J, with 13 bases between. This chain's CDR3 is CASRDSPRNEKLFF. CDR3 nucleotides: TGTGCCAGCAGGGACAGCCCCAGGAATGAAAAACTGTTTTTT.